The clone carrying this TCR beta chain was detected only a few times. Its antigen is undetermined. The CDR3 runs to 14 residues. Trimming pared 3 bases from V and 8 bases from J, leaving 13 bases between. In germline, CDR1 is LNHDA, CDR2 SQIVND (reference sequence). The record originates from a study of T cell repertoires in cytomegalovirus infection. In the study overall: Both a matching HLA type and CMV infection were indicated by public TCR beta signatures. Overall study findings and caveats: Pooled public TCR beta family frequency picked out CMV carriers with the relevant HLA. The response measured ex vivo was dominated by TCR beta clonotypes (HLA-C-restricted and CMV-specific).

From the reads, TCRdb called clonotypes with MiXCR, one entry per CDR3 protein. The sample has 150,000 to 200,000 distinct CDR3 sequences, roughly 30% seen once. The chain couples TRBV19 to TRBJ1-4; D unclear. Material for sequencing was PBMCs. The origin of this receptor is a human donor in good health (CMV status not recorded). Some clones in this sample may be carry-over from other donors' samples. This CDR3 reads CASSMVGESEKLFF. The DNA for the CDR3 is TGTGCCAGTAGTATGGTCGGGGAAAGCGAAAAACTGTTTTTT.